The rows below give T cell receptor beta chains drawn from one sample of a study of TIL therapy for anti-PD-1-resistant metastatic lung cancer. Sequenced by immunoSEQ multiplex PCR; TCRdb stores in-frame clones only, minus some. The profile shows approximately 97,000 clones, roughly two thirds of them singletons. Specimen: tumor tissue, collected at baseline. The receptors were gathered from a person aged 25-80 years with non-small cell lung cancer. CDR3s include the opening cysteine and the closing phenylalanine or tryptophan. A D gene is named only where the DNA matches it firmly. Some rows have no size entry. The others give once, few or many, or a class for an expanded clone.

D: TRBD2; J: TRBJ2-1; V: TRBV14; size: once; length: 19; DNA: TGTGCCAGCAGCCAAGCCGAAAAGGGACTAGCGGTTTCCTACAATGAGCAGTTCTTC; CDR3: CASSQAEKGLAVSYNEQFF
D: TRBD1; J: TRBJ2-5; V: TRBV5-1; size: NA; length: 16; DNA: TGCGCCAGCAGCTCGCAATCCGGGACAGGGAAAGAGACCCAGTACTTC; CDR3: CASSSQSGTGKETQYF
D: NA; J: TRBJ1-4; V: TRBV27; size: NA; length: 15; DNA: TGTGCCAGCAGTCAGAGCCGGGGAACTAATGAAAAACTGTTTTTT; CDR3: CASSQSRGTNEKLFF
D: NA; J: TRBJ1-5; V: TRBV28; size: NA; length: 14; DNA: TGTGCCAGCAGTTTAATTCTTAGCAATCAGCCCCAGCATTTT; CDR3: CASSLILSNQPQHF
D: TRBD2; J: TRBJ2-3; V: TRBV7-9; size: NA; length: 18; DNA: TGTGCCAGCAGCTTAGTAGCGGGGGCTCACGAAAGCACAGATACGCAGTATTTT; CDR3: CASSLVAGAHESTDTQYF
D: NA; J: TRBJ1-5; V: TRBV7-8; size: few; length: 14; DNA: TGTGCCAGCAGCTTATACAGGGACAATCAGCCCCAGCATTTT; CDR3: CASSLYRDNQPQHF
D: NA; J: TRBJ2-7; V: TRBV28; size: NA; length: 17; DNA: TGTGCCAGCAGGCCGAATTACAGGGTAAAGAGCTCCTACGAGCAGTACTTC; CDR3: CASRPNYRVKSSYEQYF
D: NA; J: TRBJ2-1; V: TRBV7-8; size: NA; length: 14; DNA: TGTGCCAGCAGCTCTCGGACCTTATACAATGAGCAGTTCTTC; CDR3: CASSSRTLYNEQFF
D: TRBD1; J: TRBJ2-7; V: TRBV30; size: few; length: 11; DNA: TGTGCTTACGCAGGGGGCTACGAGCAGTACTTC; CDR3: CAYAGGYEQYF
D: NA; J: TRBJ2-7; V: TRBV6-1; size: NA; length: 13; DNA: TGTGCCAGCAGTGAAGAAGGGGCGTCGAAGCAGTACTTC; CDR3: CASSEEGASKQYF
D: NA; J: TRBJ1-6; V: TRBV6-5; size: NA; length: 16; DNA: TGTGCCAGCAGTTACTCGAAGGGGCTAAATAATTCACCCCTCCACTTT; CDR3: CASSYSKGLNNSPLHF
D: NA; J: TRBJ2-5; V: TRBV6-6; size: NA; length: 12; DNA: TGTGCCAGCAGTCGGACCGGCGGGCCCCAGTACTTC; CDR3: CASSRTGGPQYF
D: TRBD1; J: TRBJ1-5; V: TRBV2; size: NA; length: 13; DNA: TGTGCCAGCAGTAGACAGGGGGGACAGCCCCAGCATTTT; CDR3: CASSRQGGQPQHF
D: TRBD2; J: TRBJ2-7; V: TRBV6-6; size: NA; length: 15; DNA: TGTGCCAGCTCACACGCTAGCGGTAGCTCCTACGAGCAGTACTTC; CDR3: CASSHASGSSYEQYF
D: TRBD1; J: TRBJ1-1; V: TRBV29-1; size: few; length: 13; DNA: TGCAGCGTTGAAGTTAGGGGGCGTACTGAAGCTTTCTTT; CDR3: CSVEVRGRTEAFF
D: NA; J: TRBJ1-5; V: TRBV7-8; size: NA; length: 17; DNA: TGTGCCAGCAGCTTAGACCCGGCAGGGTTAAGCAATCAGCCCCAGCATTTT; CDR3: CASSLDPAGLSNQPQHF